This record looks at one T cell receptor (beta chain) sequence and its context. The source of the sample is a study of blood T cell repertoires in COVID-19. Across the whole study: There were acute and convalescent COVID-19 samples, and they came from the United States, Italy and Spain. PBMCs, B-cell-depleted T cells, or T cells were the source of the cDNA or gDNA that made up the material.

Seattle patient enrollment occurred during active infection, with longitudinal follow-up thereafter. The CDR3 consists of 11 residues. The germline CDR1 and CDR2 sequences are WSHSY and SAAADI. Trimming removed 5 bases at V and 5 bases at J, with 7 bases between. Original methodology: For nucleated cells, counts were estimated from reference gene primer amplification. Profiling relied on immunoSEQ multiplex PCR, and the TCRdb table lists in-frame clones only, not all of them. V and J calls and clone size are those listed in that table; D and trimming were worked out from the DNA. This sample has about 150,000 clones, with about four fifths found just once.

The sample comprised peripheral blood. The TCR comes from a man aged 25 to 40 with COVID-19, enrolled during active disease. This sequence joins TRBV10-2 and TRBJ2-7, with TRBD2 as a possible D gene (6 bases). The CDR3 sequence: CASSTGDEQYF. The CDR3 bases are TGCGCCAGCAGTACGGGGGACGAGCAGTACTTC.